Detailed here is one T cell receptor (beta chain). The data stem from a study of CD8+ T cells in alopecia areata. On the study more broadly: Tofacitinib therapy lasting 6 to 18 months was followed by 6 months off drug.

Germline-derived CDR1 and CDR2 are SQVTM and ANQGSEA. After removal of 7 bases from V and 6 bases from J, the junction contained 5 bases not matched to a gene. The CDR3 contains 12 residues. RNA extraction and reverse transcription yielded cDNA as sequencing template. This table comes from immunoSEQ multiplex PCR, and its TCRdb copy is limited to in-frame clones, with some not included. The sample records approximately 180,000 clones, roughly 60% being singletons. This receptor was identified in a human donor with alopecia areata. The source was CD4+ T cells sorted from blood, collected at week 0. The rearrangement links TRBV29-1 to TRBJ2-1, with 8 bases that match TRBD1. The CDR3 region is CSGQTGVNEQFF. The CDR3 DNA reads TGCAGCGGCCAGACAGGGGTCAATGAGCAGTTCTTC.